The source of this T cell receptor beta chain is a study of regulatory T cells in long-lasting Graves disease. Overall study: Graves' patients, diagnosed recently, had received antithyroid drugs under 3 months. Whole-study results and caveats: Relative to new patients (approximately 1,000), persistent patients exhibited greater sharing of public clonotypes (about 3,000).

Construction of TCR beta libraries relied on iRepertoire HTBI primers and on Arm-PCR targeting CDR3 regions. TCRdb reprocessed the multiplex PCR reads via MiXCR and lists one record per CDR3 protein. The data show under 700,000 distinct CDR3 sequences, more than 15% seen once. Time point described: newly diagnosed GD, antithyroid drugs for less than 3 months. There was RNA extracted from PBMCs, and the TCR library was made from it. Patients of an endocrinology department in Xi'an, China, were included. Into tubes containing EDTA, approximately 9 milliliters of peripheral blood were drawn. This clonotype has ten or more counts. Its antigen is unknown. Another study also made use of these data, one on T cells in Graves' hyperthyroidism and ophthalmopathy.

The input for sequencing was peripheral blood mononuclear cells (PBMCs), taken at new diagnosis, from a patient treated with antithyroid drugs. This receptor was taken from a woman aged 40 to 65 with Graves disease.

For the CDR3, the DNA is TGCAGTGCATCCACAAAGTTGGACACAGATACGCAGTATTTT. Translating it yields CSASTKLDTDTQYF. The chain combines TRBV20-1 with TRBJ2-3; D remains ambiguous. The CDR3 covers 14 residues. Germline values: CDR1 DFQATT, CDR2 SNEGSKA (reference sequence). V lost 6 bases and J 2 bases, leaving 15 bases between the germline ends.